This T cell receptor beta chain originates from a study of shared clonotypes between healthy human individuals. Findings and limits, study-wide: The sharing of around 5% of naive CD4 clonotypes was seen across a few donors. Researchers sampled only blood; tissue repertoires likely differ. Estimated clonotype richness was generally higher in naive than memory subsets.

As for this clone: What it binds is not known.

The CDR3 runs to 12 residues. Trimming stripped 2 bases from V and 1 base from J, with 3 bases between. Germline values: CDR1 SNHLY, CDR2 FYNNEI. TCRdb's copy holds only in-frame clones and misses some; the assay was immunoSEQ multiplex PCR. This sample yields around 2,000,000 clones, of which over 85% are seen a single time; 1.2% belongs to the top ten. CD45RO-negative, CCR7-positively selected cells formed the naive CD8 fraction, excluding terminally differentiated effector memory CD45RA+ cells. This receptor was taken from a man between 18 and 29 years old in good health. The genes are TRBV2 and TRBJ2-7; D not resolved. The specimen was naive CD8+ T cells sorted from blood. The DNA of the CDR3 is TGTGCCAGCAGTGAATGGTCCTACGAGCAGTACTTC. It yields the protein CASSEWSYEQYF.